This T cell receptor beta chain appears in the sequencing data of a study of blood T cell repertoires in COVID-19. Sequencing was performed with immunoSEQ multiplex PCR; in TCRdb, only in-frame clones are kept and a portion is missing. The repertoire holds about 64,000 clones, with roughly 88% as singletons. This clone was observed once. V lost 4 bases and J lost 4; bases outside the gene matches: 8. The CDR3 sequence is 15 residues long. The germline V gene encodes CDR1 SGHNT and CDR2 YYREEE (reference sequence). V usage is TRBV5-4 and J usage is TRBJ2-7; 10 bases are shared with TRBD1. The sequencing sample was made of peripheral blood. The source of this sequence is a woman in her sixties with COVID-19, enrolled during active disease. Here the CDR3 reads CASSRGQGEAYEQYF. The CDR3 coding sequence is TGTGCCAGCAGCCGCGGACAGGGGGAAGCGTACGAGCAGTACTTC.